These 8 T cell receptor beta chains originate from one sample sequenced in a study of CD8+CD57+ T cells in acquired aplastic anemia. Genomic DNA, the template, was used for profiling of the TCR beta VDJ and CDR3. TCRdb reanalysed the reads using MiXCR and keeps one entry per CDR3 protein. Seen here are 200,000 to 250,000 distinct CDR3 sequences, roughly 33% observed once, and the top ten hold 1% to 1.3%. Sample: sorted CD4+, CD8+, or CD8+CD57+ T cells (not recorded which) from PBMCs. The source of these receptors is a human donor in good health, serving as a control.

J is TRBJ1-1 and V is TRBV10-1, with D uncertain. V lost 5 bases to trimming and J lost 1 base, with 11 bases between them. The CDR3 totals 14 residues. Germline CDR1 is WNHNN and CDR2 is SYGVQD (reference sequence). For the CDR3, the DNA is TGCGCCAGCAGTATGGATGGGCAGAACACTGAAGCTTTCTTT. It codes for CASSMDGQNTEAFF.

This clonotype showed up many times. The V call is TRBV2, the J call TRBJ1-4; no clear D gene. Germline V gives CDR1 SNHLY, CDR2 FYNNEI. The CDR3 is 14 amino acids. The V and J ends lost 10 bases and 6 bases respectively, with 18 bases between them. CDR3 DNA: TGTGCCACCCAGGACCGAGGTCGTGATGAAAAACTGTTTTTT. Protein sequence: CATQDRGRDEKLFF.

V usage is TRBV29-1 and J usage is TRBJ2-1, with 10 bases lining up with TRBD1. The trim removed 6 bases at V and 6 bases at J, leaving 2 bases unmatched. Germline V lookup: CDR1 SQVTM, CDR2 ANQGSEA. This CDR3 is 12 amino acids long. Here the CDR3 DNA reads TGCAGCGTCAGACAGGGGGCCAATGAGCAGTTCTTC. This sequence encodes CSVRQGANEQFF.

A remark on this clonotype: At one boundary the junction diverges from the germline segment, which might be a read error. The rearrangement links TRBV9 to TRBJ2-3, with TRBD1 as a possible D gene (6 bases). The CDR3 spans 15 residues. The germline V gene encodes CDR1 SGDLS and CDR2 YYNGEE. The CDR3 DNA is TGTGCCAGCAGCGTTTTGGGGGCGAGCACAGGTACGCAGTATTTT. Translation gives CASSVLGASTGTQYF.

The chain uses TRBV19 and TRBJ1-1; TRBD1 matches 8 bases. Germline CDR1 LNHDA, CDR2 SQIVND (reference sequence). The trim removed 3 bases at V and 10 bases at J, leaving 4 bases unmatched. This CDR3 has 12 residues. CDR3 sequence: CASSIGQGAAFF. CDR3 coding DNA: TGTGCCAGTAGTATTGGACAGGGCGCAGCTTTCTTT.

V and J are TRBV30 and TRBJ1-1, with unresolved D. Germline CDR1 is GTSNPN and CDR2 is SVGIG (reference sequence). The CDR3 covers 12 residues. Trimming pared 1 base from V and 7 bases from J, leaving 10 bases between. CDR3 residues: CAWSDRAGEAFF. The CDR3 coding sequence is TGTGCCTGGAGTGATCGGGCAGGTGAAGCTTTCTTT. Supplemented by reference TRBV30 and TRBJ1-1, the full variable domain reads SQTIHQWPATLVQPVGSPLSLECTVEGTSNPNLYWYRQAAGRGLQLLFYSVGIGQISSEVPQNLSASRPQDRQFILSSKKLLLSDSGFYLCAWSDRAGEAFFGQGTRLTVV.

The chain combines TRBV4-1 with TRBJ2-5; 11 positions match TRBD2. V lost 3 bases, J lost 7 bases, and 10 bases stayed unmatched. The CDR3 runs to 16 residues. Germline V gives CDR1 MGHRA, CDR2 YSYEKL. The CDR3 region is CASSQGRLAGSGTQYF. In nucleotides, the CDR3 is TGCGCCAGCAGCCAGGGGAGACTAGCGGGGTCTGGGACCCAGTACTTC.

In this sample, this clonotype turned up many times. The CDR3 loop is CASSPVGGNNEQFF. CDR3 DNA sequence: TGTGCCAGCAGCCCTGTTGGAGGAAACAATGAGCAGTTCTTC. V usage is TRBV7-2 and J usage is TRBJ2-1; possible D gene TRBD2, 5 bases. This CDR3 contains 14 residues. V gave up 5 bases and J gave up 5 bases, with 13 bases separating them. The germline V gene has CDR1 SGHTA and CDR2 FQGNSA.